The 9 T cell receptor beta chains below all came from one sample that was sequenced in a study of blood T cell repertoires in COVID-19. Some clones are missing from TCRdb's copy, which holds only in-frame ones; the method was immunoSEQ multiplex PCR. Of some 90,000 clones in the sample, around 86% are singletons; the top ten hold under 30%. The sequencing sample was made of peripheral blood. All receptors derive from a human donor in a cohort sampled during active COVID-19.

In this sample, this clone turned up once. This chain uses TRBV10-3 with TRBJ2-1; 11 bases match TRBD2. The CDR3 spans 17 residues. Germline V CDR1 and CDR2: ENHRY, SYGVKD. V lost 2 bases, J lost 3 bases, and 6 bases stayed unmatched. This chain's CDR3 is CAISETSGRRIYNEQFF. The CDR3 region has the DNA TGTGCCATCAGTGAGACTAGCGGGAGACGCATCTACAATGAGCAGTTCTTC.

This clone was observed a single time. This chain joins TRBV11-2 and TRBJ1-2, with 12 bases aligning to TRBD1. Germline assignment: CDR1 SGHAT and CDR2 FQNNGV. J lost 4 bases, V lost 5 bases, and 8 bases had no gene match. This CDR3 has 16 amino acids. CDR3 residues: CASSPPGTGGLYGYTF. The CDR3 region has the DNA TGTGCCAGCAGCCCTCCAGGGACAGGGGGCCTCTATGGCTACACCTTC.

The count of this clone is one. V gene TRBV7-2 combines with J gene TRBJ1-3; the D gene is possibly TRBD1 (5 bases). Trimming pared 5 bases from V and 0 bases from J, leaving 20 bases between. CDR3 size: 18 residues. Germline assignment: CDR1 SGHTA and CDR2 FQGNSA. The CDR3 DNA reads as TGTGCCAGCAGCCTGGGTGGTTTAGGGGCCCGCTCTGGAAACACCATATATTTT. Translated: CASSLGGLGARSGNTIYF.

This chain links TRBV21-1 with TRBJ1-1. TRBV21-1 is a pseudogene. The CDR3 totals 13 residues. For the CDR3, the DNA is TGTGCCAGCAGCTGGAGAGGGCGGACTGAAGCTTTCTTT. Its translation is CASSWRGRTEAFF.

The rearrangement uses TRBV19 and TRBJ2-5; tentative D call: TRBD2 (6 bases). V was shortened by 9 bases and J by 4 bases, with 9 bases between the two germline ends. CDR1 is LNHDA, CDR2 SQIVND, per germline (reference sequence). This CDR3 is built from 11 residues. The CDR3 sequence: CASQGGETQYF. The CDR3 DNA is TGTGCCAGCCAGGGAGGAGAGACCCAGTACTTC.

This clone has a single count. The chain employs TRBV10-2 and TRBJ1-1; TRBD1 is a possible D gene (6 bases). The CDR3 contains 14 residues. Germline lookup yields CDR1 WSHSY and CDR2 SAAADI. The V end lost 4 bases, the J end lost 1 base, and 10 bases lay between the germline ends. CDR3 bases: TGCGCCAGCAGTGTCGACAGGACGAACACTGAAGCTTTCTTT. It specifies CASSVDRTNTEAFF.

This clone was detected once. An end of the junction does not agree with germline; a read error may underlie this. The chain joins TRBV30 to TRBJ2-6, with TRBD1 identical over 10 bases. Germline CDR1 is GTSNPN and CDR2 is SVGIG (reference sequence). This CDR3 comprises 18 residues. CDR3 residues: CVTGGAGNIASGANVLTF. CDR3 DNA sequence: TGCGTGACAGGGGGCGCGGGGAACATAGCCTCTGGGGCCAACGTCCTGACTTTC.

The V gene is TRBV11-3, the J gene TRBJ2-1; the match to TRBD1 covers 8 bases. Germline lookup yields CDR1 SGHNT and CDR2 YENEEA. The CDR3 totals 15 residues. J was trimmed by 2 bases and V by 4 bases; bases with no gene match: 4. The CDR3 DNA is TGTGCCAGCAGCTACACGGGACAGGCCTACAATGAGCAGTTCTTC. It is translated as CASSYTGQAYNEQFF.

V and J are TRBV9 and TRBJ2-3; the D gene is possibly TRBD1 (7 bases). CDR1 SGDLS and CDR2 YYNGEE come from the germline V gene. There are 15 residues in the CDR3. V dropped 1 base and J dropped 6 bases, with 15 bases sitting between them. The CDR3 region has the DNA TGTGCCAGCAGCGTAAGTGCAGGGGGGAAGGATACGCAGTATTTT. Its translation: CASSVSAGGKDTQYF.